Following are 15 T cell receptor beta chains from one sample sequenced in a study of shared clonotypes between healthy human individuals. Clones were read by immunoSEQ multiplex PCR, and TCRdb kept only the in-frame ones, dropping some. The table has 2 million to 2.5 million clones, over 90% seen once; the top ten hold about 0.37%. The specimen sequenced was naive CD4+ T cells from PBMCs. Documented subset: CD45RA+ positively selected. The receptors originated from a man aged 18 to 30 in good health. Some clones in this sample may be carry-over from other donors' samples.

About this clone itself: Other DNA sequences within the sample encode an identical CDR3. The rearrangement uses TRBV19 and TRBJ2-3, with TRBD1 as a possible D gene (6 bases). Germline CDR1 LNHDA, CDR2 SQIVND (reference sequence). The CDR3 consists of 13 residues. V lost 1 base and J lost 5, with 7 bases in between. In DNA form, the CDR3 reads TGTGCCAGTAGTATAGCCAGGGGAGATACGCAGTATTTT. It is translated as CASSIARGDTQYF.

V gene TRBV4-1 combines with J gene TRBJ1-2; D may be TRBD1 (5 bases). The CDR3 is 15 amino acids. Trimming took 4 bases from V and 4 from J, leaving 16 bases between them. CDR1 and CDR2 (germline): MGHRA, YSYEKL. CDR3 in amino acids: CASSRIIGTSYGYTF. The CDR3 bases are TGCGCCAGCAGCCGAATCATAGGGACCTCCTATGGCTACACCTTC.

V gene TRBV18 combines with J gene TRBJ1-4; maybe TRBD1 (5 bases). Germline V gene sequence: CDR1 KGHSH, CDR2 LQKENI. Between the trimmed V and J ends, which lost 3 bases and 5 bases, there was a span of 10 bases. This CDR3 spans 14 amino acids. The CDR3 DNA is TGTGCCAGCTCACCCCGCAGGGTAAATGAAAAACTGTTTTTT. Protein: CASSPRRVNEKLFF.

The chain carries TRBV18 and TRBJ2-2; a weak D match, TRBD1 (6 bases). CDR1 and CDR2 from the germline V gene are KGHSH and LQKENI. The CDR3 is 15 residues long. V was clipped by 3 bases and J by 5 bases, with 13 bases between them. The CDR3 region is CASSPSQGFTGELFF. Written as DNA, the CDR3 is TGTGCCAGCTCACCTTCACAGGGTTTTACCGGGGAGCTGTTTTTT.

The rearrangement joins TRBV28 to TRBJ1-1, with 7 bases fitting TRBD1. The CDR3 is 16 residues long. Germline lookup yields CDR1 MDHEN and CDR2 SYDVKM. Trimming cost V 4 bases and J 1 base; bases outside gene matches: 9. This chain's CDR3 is CASSSQGGGANTEAFF. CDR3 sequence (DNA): TGTGCCAGCAGTTCCCAAGGGGGCGGGGCGAACACTGAAGCTTTCTTT.

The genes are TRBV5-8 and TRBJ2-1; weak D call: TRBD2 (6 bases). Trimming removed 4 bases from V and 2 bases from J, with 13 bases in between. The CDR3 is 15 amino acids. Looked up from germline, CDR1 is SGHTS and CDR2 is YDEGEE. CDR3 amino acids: CASSRWGTPYNEQFF. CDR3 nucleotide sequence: TGTGCCAGCAGCCGGTGGGGGACTCCCTACAATGAGCAGTTCTTC.

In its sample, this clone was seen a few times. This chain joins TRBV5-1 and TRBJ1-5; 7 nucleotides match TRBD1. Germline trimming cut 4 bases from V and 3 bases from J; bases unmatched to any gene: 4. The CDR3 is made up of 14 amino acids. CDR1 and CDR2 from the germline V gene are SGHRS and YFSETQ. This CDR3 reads CASSTTGINQPQHF. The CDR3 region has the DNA TGCGCCAGCAGCACGACAGGGATCAATCAGCCCCAGCATTTT.

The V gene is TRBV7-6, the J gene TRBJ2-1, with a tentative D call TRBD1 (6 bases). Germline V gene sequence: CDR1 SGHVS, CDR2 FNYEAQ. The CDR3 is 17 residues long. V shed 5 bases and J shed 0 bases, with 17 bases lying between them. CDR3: CASSDKLGRGSYNEQFF. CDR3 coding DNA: TGTGCCAGCAGCGATAAACTCGGCAGGGGCTCCTACAATGAGCAGTTCTTC.

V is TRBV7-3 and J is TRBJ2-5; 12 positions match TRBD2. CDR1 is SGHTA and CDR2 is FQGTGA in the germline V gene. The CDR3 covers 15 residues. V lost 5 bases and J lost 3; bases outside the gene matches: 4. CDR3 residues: CASSPGLAGKETQYF. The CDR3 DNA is TGTGCCAGCAGCCCAGGACTAGCGGGGAAAGAGACCCAGTACTTC.

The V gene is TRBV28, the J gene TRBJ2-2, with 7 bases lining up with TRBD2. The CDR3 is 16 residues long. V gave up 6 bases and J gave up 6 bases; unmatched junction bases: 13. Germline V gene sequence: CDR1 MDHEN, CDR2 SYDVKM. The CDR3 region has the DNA TGTGCCAGCAGCCACTCGACTAGCATAATACCCGGGGAGCTGTTTTTT. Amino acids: CASSHSTSIIPGELFF.

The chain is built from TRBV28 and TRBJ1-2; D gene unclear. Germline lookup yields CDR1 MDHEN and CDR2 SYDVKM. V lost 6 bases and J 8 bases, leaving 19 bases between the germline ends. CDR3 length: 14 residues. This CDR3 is CASSRPSAFKGYTF. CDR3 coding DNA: TGTGCCAGCAGCCGCCCATCCGCCTTCAAGGGCTACACCTTC.

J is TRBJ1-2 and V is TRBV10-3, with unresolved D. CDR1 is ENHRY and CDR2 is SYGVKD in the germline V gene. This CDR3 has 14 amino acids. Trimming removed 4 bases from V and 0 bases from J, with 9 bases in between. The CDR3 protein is CAISGPSANYGYTF. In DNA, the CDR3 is TGTGCCATCAGTGGCCCTTCTGCTAACTATGGCTACACCTTC.

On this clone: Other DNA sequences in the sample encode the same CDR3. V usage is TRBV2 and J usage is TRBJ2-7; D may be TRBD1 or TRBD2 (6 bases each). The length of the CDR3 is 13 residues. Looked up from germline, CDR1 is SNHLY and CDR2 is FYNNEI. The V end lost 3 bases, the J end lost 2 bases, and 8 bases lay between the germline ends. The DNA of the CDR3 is TGTGCCAGCAGTGAGGGGGGCGCCTACGAGCAGTACTTC. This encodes CASSEGGAYEQYF.

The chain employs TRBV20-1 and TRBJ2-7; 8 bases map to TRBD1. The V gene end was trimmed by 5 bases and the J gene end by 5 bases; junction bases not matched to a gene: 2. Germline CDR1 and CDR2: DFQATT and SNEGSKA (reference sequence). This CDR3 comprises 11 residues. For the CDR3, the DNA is TGCAGTGCTCAGGACAGGGACGAGCAGTACTTC. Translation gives CSAQDRDEQYF.

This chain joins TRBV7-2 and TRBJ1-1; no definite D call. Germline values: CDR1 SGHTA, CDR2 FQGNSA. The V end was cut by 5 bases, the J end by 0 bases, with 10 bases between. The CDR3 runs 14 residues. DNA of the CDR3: TGTGCCAGCAGCGCGCGGATGATGAACACTGAAGCTTTCTTT. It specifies CASSARMMNTEAFF.